These T cell receptor beta chains were read from a single sample in a study of T cell repertoires in cytomegalovirus infection. No antigen has been assigned to these receptors. TCRdb called the reads again in MiXCR, with one record for every CDR3 protein. The data contain about 110,000 distinct CDR3 sequences, more than 30% of them singletons. Sequenced material: CD8+ T cells from cultured PBMCs, taken from culture after CMV antigen stimulation. The receptor source for this set is a human donor in good health (CMV status not recorded). Some clones in this sample may be carry-over from other donors' samples. CDR3s include the opening cysteine and the closing phenylalanine or tryptophan. The D gene is left open where the match is weak. Rows may omit the clone size; those that give it use once, few, many or a size class.

>TRBJ2-1|TRBV7-9|TRBD2|many|15
CASSLDSGGRNEQFF
TGTGCCAGCAGCTTAGACAGCGGGGGTCGTAATGAGCAGTTCTTC
>TRBJ1-5|TRBV2|.|many|16
CASSERMSGHNQPQHF
TGTGCCAGCAGTGAAAGGATGAGCGGACACAATCAGCCCCAGCATTTT
>TRBJ2-1|TRBV7-3|TRBD2|.|15
CASSLWRGGLYEQFF
TGTGCCAGCAGCTTATGGCGGGGGGGCCTCTATGAGCAGTTCTTC
>TRBJ1-4|TRBV2|TRBD1|.|17
CASNPLRTGGANEKLFF
TGTGCCAGCAACCCCCTCCGGACAGGGGGAGCTAATGAAAAACTGTTTTTT
>TRBJ2-1|TRBV2|TRBD2|many|15
CASSTSGTSRNEQFF
TGTGCCAGCAGCACCTCCGGGACTAGCAGGAATGAGCAGTTCTTC
>TRBJ2-2|TRBV14|.|.|15
CASSQGIANTGELFF
TGTGCCAGCAGCCAAGGGATTGCGAACACCGGGGAGCTGTTTTTT
>TRBJ1-1|TRBV12-3/TRBV12-4|.|.|13
CASSFRHHTEAFF
TGTGCCAGCAGTTTTCGACATCACACTGAAGCTTTCTTT
>TRBJ2-3|TRBV2|.|.|18
CASPNPNRDAKKGDTQYF
TGTGCCAGTCCTAACCCAAACCGGGACGCTAAAAAAGGGGATACGCAGTATTTT
>TRBJ2-5|TRBV12-3/TRBV12-4|.|many|13
CASSLGGQETQYF
TGTGCCAGCAGTTTAGGAGGCCAAGAGACCCAGTACTTC
>TRBJ1-1|TRBV7-2|TRBD1|few|14
CASSLNRGNTEAFF
TGTGCCAGCAGCTTGAACAGGGGAAACACTGAAGCTTTCTTT
>TRBJ1-1|TRBV15|TRBD1|few|20
CATSRDFRQGDWLTDAEAFF
TGTGCCACCAGCCGAGATTTTCGACAGGGGGATTGGTTAACGGACGCTGAAGCTTTCTTT
>TRBJ2-7|TRBV4-1|TRBD1|.|15
CASSQSGTGIYEQYF
TGCGCCAGCAGCCAGTCCGGGACAGGGATCTACGAGCAGTACTTC
>TRBJ1-3|TRBV4-2|.|few|16
CASSPSLGRNGNTIYF
TGTGCCAGCAGCCCCTCCCTAGGCAGGAACGGAAACACCATATATTTT
>TRBJ2-2|TRBV5-1|.|few|17
CASTSSEGGPITGELFF
TGCGCCAGCACTTCTTCGGAGGGGGGGCCGATCACCGGGGAGCTGTTTTTT
>TRBJ1-4|TRBV2|.|.|14
CASSEVSLNEKLFF
TGTGCCAGCAGTGAGGTCAGCCTTAATGAAAAACTGTTTTTT
>TRBJ2-2|TRBV12-3/TRBV12-4|TRBD2|.|17
CASSPGGGRGGSGELFF
TGTGCCAGCAGCCCAGGGGGGGGGCGGGGGGGCTCCGGGGAGCTGTTTTTT
>TRBJ1-1|TRBV11-2|.|.|16
CASSLPGLLLNTEAFF
TGTGCCAGCAGCTTACCGGGCCTCCTCTTGAACACTGAAGCTTTCTTT
>TRBJ1-5|TRBV24-1|.|.|17
CATSDSRNEQRNQPQHF
TGTGCCACCAGTGATTCGAGGAATGAACAGAGGAATCAGCCCCAGCATTTT
>TRBJ1-4|TRBV7-9|.|many|14
CASSLGPVREKLFF
TGTGCCAGCAGCTTAGGGCCAGTTCGTGAAAAACTGTTTTTT
>TRBJ2-1|TRBV27|.|.|15
CASITGRELDNEQFF
TGTGCCAGCATCACGGGCAGGGAGTTAGACAATGAGCAGTTCTTC
>TRBJ2-5|TRBV4-1|TRBD2|.|16
CASSQGSGANQETQYF
TGCGCCAGCAGCCAGGGGAGCGGGGCTAATCAAGAGACCCAGTACTTC
>TRBJ1-1|TRBV6-1|.|.|12
CASPDRITEAFF
TGTGCCAGCCCGGACAGAATTACTGAAGCTTTCTTT
>TRBJ2-3|TRBV7-9|.|many|16
CASSLSGQSSPDTQYF
TGTGCCAGCAGCTTATCGGGACAATCATCTCCCGATACGCAGTATTTT
>TRBJ1-1|TRBV7-6|.|few|9
CASGQEAFF
TGTGCCAGCGGACAGGAAGCTTTCTTT
>TRBJ2-5|TRBV4-1|TRBD1|.|15
CASSHEGQGQETQYF
TGTGCCAGCAGCCACGAGGGACAGGGCCAAGAGACCCAGTACTTC
>TRBJ1-1|TRBV7-2|.|few|16
CASSLALIGRNTEAFF
TGTGCCAGCAGCTTAGCATTGATTGGCAGGAACACTGAAGCTTTCTTT
>TRBJ2-5|TRBV7-9|TRBD2|.|16
CASSLVGLAGQETQYF
TGTGCCAGCAGCTTAGTTGGACTAGCGGGGCAAGAGACCCAGTACTTC
>TRBJ1-4|TRBV27|.|.|14
CASSLFSGDEKLFF
TGTGCCAGCAGTTTATTCTCCGGGGATGAAAAACTGTTTTTT
>TRBJ2-1|TRBV7-6|TRBD1|few|16
CASSSGQGANYNEQFF
TGTGCCAGCAGCTCGGGACAGGGGGCGAACTACAATGAGCAGTTCTTC